The subject of this entry is one TCR beta chain. Produced via immunoSEQ multiplex PCR; TCRdb's table is partial and in-frame only. Found here are roughly 100,000 clones, about 80% of them singletons; the top ten hold 10% to 15%. This sample is part of a study of blood T cell repertoires in COVID-19. Study-wide background: Samples taken during acute and convalescent COVID-19 were collected in the United States, Italy and Spain.

V was clipped by 3 bases and J by 6 bases, with 8 bases between them. Germline-derived CDR1 and CDR2 are SGHNT and YENEEA. This CDR3 has 13 amino acids. Material: peripheral blood. The rearrangement uses TRBV11-3 and TRBJ2-2, with D uncertain. This sequence was found in a human donor in a cohort sampled during active or convalescent COVID-19. This CDR3 is CASSLSRAGELFF. In DNA, the CDR3 is TGTGCCAGCAGCTTGAGCCGGGCCGGGGAGCTGTTTTTT.